These T cell receptor beta chains were read from a single sample in a study of shared clonotypes between healthy human individuals. TCRdb's copy holds only in-frame clones and misses some; the assay was immunoSEQ multiplex PCR. This repertoire shows hundreds of thousands of clones, 95% to 96% found once; its top ten account for approximately 0.12%. Specimen: naive CD8+ T cells sorted from blood. The source is a woman aged 25-40 years in good health. Each CDR3 is given with its conserved first and last residue. Each record gives: D gene, V gene, J gene, clone size, CDR3 protein, CDR3 DNA. D genes are given only for firm matches. Clone size is shown for a subset of rows, as once, few, many or a class of expanded clone.

D gene: TRBD1
V gene: TRBV9
J gene: TRBJ1-2
clone size: -
CDR3 protein: CASSVVAGTAYGYTF
CDR3 DNA: TGTGCCAGCAGCGTAGTCGCCGGGACAGCCTATGGCTACACCTTC

D gene: -
V gene: TRBV28
J gene: TRBJ2-2
clone size: -
CDR3 protein: CASTLERRTQNSPSNTGELFF
CDR3 DNA: TGTGCCAGCACCCTAGAGCGTCGTACCCAGAATTCACCTTCGAACACCGGGGAGCTGTTTTTT

D gene: -
V gene: TRBV13
J gene: TRBJ1-5
clone size: -
CDR3 protein: CASSLGGEAQHF
CDR3 DNA: TGTGCCAGCAGCTTAGGGGGTGAGGCCCAGCATTTT

D gene: -
V gene: TRBV5-6
J gene: TRBJ2-5
clone size: once
CDR3 protein: CASSFRHLETQYF
CDR3 DNA: TGTGCCAGCAGCTTTCGACACCTAGAGACCCAGTACTTC

D gene: -
V gene: TRBV14
J gene: TRBJ1-2
clone size: -
CDR3 protein: CASSQVGGTGYTF
CDR3 DNA: TGTGCCAGCAGCCAAGTGGGGGGCACCGGCTACACCTTC

D gene: -
V gene: TRBV15
J gene: TRBJ2-7
clone size: -
CDR3 protein: CATSGGSYEQYF
CDR3 DNA: TGTGCCACCAGCGGGGGTTCCTACGAGCAGTACTTC

D gene: -
V gene: TRBV7-9
J gene: TRBJ2-1
clone size: -
CDR3 protein: CASSLKGNEQFF
CDR3 DNA: TGTGCCAGCAGCTTAAAGGGAAATGAGCAGTTCTTC

D gene: -
V gene: TRBV15
J gene: TRBJ2-5
clone size: -
CDR3 protein: CATSGLGRGFSLETQYF
CDR3 DNA: TGTGCCACCAGCGGCCTCGGCAGGGGATTTAGCCTGGAGACCCAGTACTTC

D gene: -
V gene: TRBV13
J gene: TRBJ2-1
clone size: -
CDR3 protein: CASSFLGDEQFF
CDR3 DNA: TGTGCCAGCAGCTTCCTAGGGGATGAGCAGTTCTTC

D gene: TRBD2
V gene: TRBV5-1
J gene: TRBJ2-1
clone size: -
CDR3 protein: CASSPGGNYNEQFF
CDR3 DNA: TGCGCCAGCTCTCCGGGAGGAAATTACAATGAGCAGTTCTTC

D gene: -
V gene: TRBV29-1
J gene: TRBJ2-7
clone size: -
CDR3 protein: CSVEDSSYEQYF
CDR3 DNA: TGCAGCGTTGAAGACAGCTCCTACGAGCAGTACTTC

D gene: TRBD1
V gene: TRBV7-9
J gene: TRBJ1-1
clone size: -
CDR3 protein: CASSLGQGMNTEAFF
CDR3 DNA: TGTGCCAGCAGCTTAGGACAGGGGATGAACACTGAAGCTTTCTTT

D gene: TRBD1
V gene: TRBV9
J gene: TRBJ2-7
clone size: -
CDR3 protein: CASSPTGDSYEQYF
CDR3 DNA: TGTGCCAGCAGCCCAACAGGGGACTCCTACGAGCAGTACTTC

D gene: -
V gene: TRBV28
J gene: TRBJ2-2
clone size: -
CDR3 protein: CASSPDLLGNTGELFF
CDR3 DNA: TGTGCCAGCAGTCCGGACCTTCTGGGTAACACCGGGGAGCTGTTTTTT

D gene: -
V gene: TRBV5-4
J gene: TRBJ1-2
clone size: -
CDR3 protein: CASSFALAGVYGYTF
CDR3 DNA: TGTGCCAGCAGCTTTGCCCTGGCGGGGGTCTATGGCTACACCTTC

D gene: -
V gene: TRBV9
J gene: TRBJ1-2
clone size: -
CDR3 protein: CASSIGTLQSYGYTF
CDR3 DNA: TGTGCCAGCAGCATCGGGACCCTTCAGTCCTATGGCTACACCTTC

D gene: TRBD2
V gene: TRBV2
J gene: TRBJ2-5
clone size: once
CDR3 protein: CASNGGGSSGSRIQETQYF
CDR3 DNA: TGTGCCAGCAACGGCGGGGGCTCTAGCGGGAGTAGAATCCAAGAGACCCAGTACTTC

D gene: -
V gene: TRBV28
J gene: TRBJ1-5
clone size: -
CDR3 protein: CASSFSTGYQPQHF
CDR3 DNA: TGTGCCAGCAGTTTCTCGACGGGTTATCAGCCCCAGCATTTT

D gene: TRBD2
V gene: TRBV5-4
J gene: TRBJ2-2
clone size: -
CDR3 protein: CASSLGTMSPGELFF
CDR3 DNA: TGTGCCAGCAGCCTCGGGACTATGTCCCCCGGGGAGCTGTTTTTT

D gene: TRBD2
V gene: TRBV28
J gene: TRBJ2-7
clone size: -
CDR3 protein: CASSLLRTSQDF
CDR3 DNA: TGTGCCAGCAGTCTACTAAGGACTAGCCAGGACTTC

D gene: -
V gene: TRBV10-1
J gene: TRBJ2-7
clone size: -
CDR3 protein: CASSDDGSSYEQYF
CDR3 DNA: TGCGCCAGCAGCGACGACGGGAGCTCCTACGAGCAGTACTTC

D gene: -
V gene: TRBV7-9
J gene: TRBJ2-7
clone size: -
CDR3 protein: CASSLGPSDEQYF
CDR3 DNA: TGTGCCAGCAGCTTGGGGCCTAGCGACGAGCAGTACTTC

D gene: TRBD2
V gene: TRBV28
J gene: TRBJ2-7
clone size: -
CDR3 protein: CASSFLAGGTYEQYF
CDR3 DNA: TGTGCCAGCAGTTTCCTAGCGGGAGGTACCTACGAGCAGTACTTC

D gene: -
V gene: TRBV6-4
J gene: TRBJ2-1
clone size: once
CDR3 protein: CASSDYFGSNNEQFF
CDR3 DNA: TGTGCCAGCAGTGACTATTTTGGCAGTAACAATGAGCAGTTCTTC

D gene: TRBD1
V gene: TRBV4-1
J gene: TRBJ2-1
clone size: few
CDR3 protein: CASSQGQGAGNEQFF
CDR3 DNA: TGCGCCAGCAGCCAAGGACAGGGGGCAGGCAATGAGCAGTTCTTC

D gene: TRBD1
V gene: TRBV6-6
J gene: TRBJ1-1
clone size: -
CDR3 protein: CASSGQGRNTEAFF
CDR3 DNA: TGTGCCAGCAGCGGACAGGGAAGGAACACTGAAGCTTTCTTT

D gene: -
V gene: TRBV11-2
J gene: TRBJ1-1
clone size: -
CDR3 protein: CASSLGTYVANTEAFF
CDR3 DNA: TGTGCCAGCAGCTTGGGCACGTACGTGGCGAACACTGAAGCTTTCTTT

D gene: -
V gene: TRBV28
J gene: TRBJ2-7
clone size: -
CDR3 protein: CASTPNSPIRSYEQYF
CDR3 DNA: TGTGCCTCGACCCCTAACAGCCCAATTCGGTCCTACGAGCAGTACTTC

D gene: -
V gene: TRBV19
J gene: TRBJ2-1
clone size: -
CDR3 protein: CASSTRGPEQFF
CDR3 DNA: TGTGCCAGTAGTACACGAGGTCCTGAGCAGTTCTTC

D gene: TRBD2
V gene: TRBV19
J gene: TRBJ2-1
clone size: -
CDR3 protein: CASSRGLAGIHFNSYNEQFF
CDR3 DNA: TGTGCCAGTAGTCGTGGACTAGCGGGCATACATTTCAATTCCTACAATGAGCAGTTCTTC

D gene: TRBD1
V gene: TRBV4-1
J gene: TRBJ1-5
clone size: -
CDR3 protein: CASSQSTGSPTPQHF
CDR3 DNA: TGCGCCAGCAGCCAATCGACAGGGTCGCCGACGCCCCAGCATTTT

D gene: TRBD1
V gene: TRBV6-5
J gene: TRBJ1-1
clone size: -
CDR3 protein: CASSYTTGVTEAFF
CDR3 DNA: TGTGCCAGCAGTTACACGACAGGGGTCACTGAAGCTTTCTTT

D gene: -
V gene: TRBV7-9
J gene: TRBJ2-7
clone size: -
CDR3 protein: CASSWDGGYEQYF
CDR3 DNA: TGTGCCAGCAGCTGGGACGGGGGCTACGAGCAGTACTTC

D gene: -
V gene: TRBV28
J gene: TRBJ1-4
clone size: once
CDR3 protein: CASSVIRATNEKLFF
CDR3 DNA: TGTGCCAGCAGTGTCATAAGGGCAACTAATGAAAAACTGTTTTTT

D gene: -
V gene: TRBV19
J gene: TRBJ1-5
clone size: -
CDR3 protein: CASSMAHLSNQPQHF
CDR3 DNA: TGTGCCAGTAGTATGGCTCACCTTAGCAATCAGCCCCAGCATTTT

D gene: -
V gene: TRBV25-1
J gene: TRBJ2-2
clone size: -
CDR3 protein: CASSEFIGELFF
CDR3 DNA: TGTGCCAGCAGTGAATTTATCGGGGAGCTGTTTTTT

D gene: -
V gene: TRBV27
J gene: TRBJ2-7
clone size: -
CDR3 protein: CASSSSGTSYEQYF
CDR3 DNA: TGTGCCAGCAGTTCCAGCGGTACTTCCTACGAGCAGTACTTC

D gene: TRBD1
V gene: TRBV15
J gene: TRBJ1-4
clone size: -
CDR3 protein: CATSRVPRTGVEKLFF
CDR3 DNA: TGTGCCACCAGCAGAGTTCCCCGGACAGGGGTGGAAAAACTGTTTTTT

D gene: TRBD2
V gene: TRBV4-1
J gene: TRBJ2-7
clone size: once
CDR3 protein: CASSQGAREGHEQYF
CDR3 DNA: TGCGCCAGCAGCCAAGGCGCGCGGGAGGGCCACGAGCAGTACTTC

D gene: -
V gene: TRBV19
J gene: TRBJ1-6
clone size: -
CDR3 protein: CASSIEVSPPLHF
CDR3 DNA: TGTGCCAGTAGTATAGAGGTGTCTCCACCCCTCCACTTT

D gene: -
V gene: TRBV28
J gene: TRBJ1-2
clone size: -
CDR3 protein: CAIHLRGSPYGYTF
CDR3 DNA: TGTGCAATTCATCTGAGGGGCAGCCCCTATGGCTACACCTTC

D gene: -
V gene: TRBV11-2
J gene: TRBJ2-1
clone size: once
CDR3 protein: CASSLDPVDTGTPMDNEQFF
CDR3 DNA: TGTGCCAGCAGCTTAGACCCCGTGGACACAGGAACCCCCATGGACAATGAGCAGTTCTTC

D gene: -
V gene: TRBV6-5
J gene: TRBJ2-1
clone size: -
CDR3 protein: CASSSDRGAYNEQFF
CDR3 DNA: TGTGCCAGCAGTTCGGACCGAGGGGCCTACAATGAGCAGTTCTTC

D gene: TRBD2
V gene: TRBV4-2
J gene: TRBJ2-5
clone size: -
CDR3 protein: CASSQEWEGHQETQYF
CDR3 DNA: TGTGCCAGCAGCCAAGAATGGGAGGGCCACCAAGAGACCCAGTACTTC

D gene: TRBD1
V gene: TRBV4-1
J gene: TRBJ1-2
clone size: once
CDR3 protein: CASSPVRTDRGNYGYTF
CDR3 DNA: TGCGCCAGCAGCCCCGTACGAACGGACAGGGGGAACTATGGCTACACCTTC

D gene: TRBD2
V gene: TRBV7-6
J gene: TRBJ2-2
clone size: -
CDR3 protein: CASSRLAGDDAGELFF
CDR3 DNA: TGTGCCAGCAGCCGACTAGCGGGAGATGATGCCGGGGAGCTGTTTTTT

D gene: TRBD1
V gene: TRBV7-9
J gene: TRBJ2-7
clone size: -
CDR3 protein: CASSRTGKFYEQYF
CDR3 DNA: TGTGCCAGCAGTCGGACAGGGAAATTCTACGAGCAGTACTTC

D gene: TRBD1
V gene: TRBV23-1
J gene: TRBJ2-7
clone size: -
CDR3 protein: CASRTTGNGYEQYF
CDR3 DNA: TGCGCCAGCAGAACGACAGGGAACGGATACGAGCAGTACTTC

D gene: TRBD2
V gene: TRBV2
J gene: TRBJ2-1
clone size: -
CDR3 protein: CASSYISGPTSYNEQFF
CDR3 DNA: TGTGCCAGCAGTTACATTAGCGGGCCGACCTCCTACAATGAGCAGTTCTTC

D gene: -
V gene: TRBV2
J gene: TRBJ2-1
clone size: -
CDR3 protein: CASARGLSQNEQFF
CDR3 DNA: TGTGCCAGCGCTAGGGGACTCTCTCAGAATGAGCAGTTCTTC

D gene: TRBD2
V gene: TRBV27
J gene: TRBJ2-5
clone size: -
CDR3 protein: CASSLWVGSGGQETQYF
CDR3 DNA: TGTGCCAGCAGTTTATGGGTTGGTAGCGGGGGACAAGAGACCCAGTACTTC

D gene: -
V gene: TRBV6-1
J gene: TRBJ2-7
clone size: -
CDR3 protein: CASSTNEQYF
CDR3 DNA: TGTGCCAGCAGCACCAACGAGCAGTACTTC

D gene: TRBD2
V gene: TRBV5-1
J gene: TRBJ2-7
clone size: -
CDR3 protein: CASSFSLADYEQYF
CDR3 DNA: TGCGCCAGCAGCTTCTCTCTAGCGGACTACGAGCAGTACTTC

D gene: -
V gene: TRBV4-1
J gene: TRBJ2-7
clone size: -
CDR3 protein: CASSRREDEQYF
CDR3 DNA: TGCGCCAGCAGCCGACGTGAGGACGAGCAGTACTTC

D gene: -
V gene: TRBV5-6
J gene: TRBJ2-7
clone size: -
CDR3 protein: CASRYSARYGYEQYF
CDR3 DNA: TGTGCCAGCAGATACTCTGCGAGATACGGCTACGAGCAGTACTTC

D gene: -
V gene: TRBV27
J gene: TRBJ2-3
clone size: once
CDR3 protein: CASSFGDTQYF
CDR3 DNA: TGTGCCAGTAGCTTTGGAGATACGCAGTATTTT